Presented here are 20 T cell receptor beta chains from one specimen sequenced in a study of blood T cell repertoires in COVID-19. Profiled with immunoSEQ multiplex PCR; TCRdb holds only in-frame clones, not every one. The data show 350,000 to 450,000 clones, more than 85% seen once. The sequenced material came from peripheral blood. Every receptor here comes from a human donor in a cohort sampled during active COVID-19.

In nucleotides, the CDR3 is TGTGCCAGTAGCAGACTAGCGGTGGGGACAGATACGCAGTATTTT. Amino acid sequence: CASSRLAVGTDTQYF. The chain uses TRBV19 and TRBJ2-3; 9 bases align to TRBD2. The germline V gene has CDR1 LNHDA and CDR2 SQIVND (reference sequence). The CDR3 runs 15 residues. V lost 6 bases and J lost 3; bases outside the gene matches: 7.

CDR3 sequence (DNA): TGTGCCAGCAGCCGAGGACAGGGGGTTTACAATGAGCAGTTCTTC. This sequence encodes CASSRGQGVYNEQFF. This chain uses TRBV6-1 with TRBJ2-1, with TRBD1 matching 10 bases. Germline CDR1 is MNHNS and CDR2 is SASEGT. The V gene end was trimmed by 6 bases and the J gene end by 4 bases; junction bases not matched to a gene: 6. This CDR3 has 15 amino acids.

The rearrangement uses TRBV3-1 (or the pseudogene TRBV3-2) and TRBJ1-5; TRBD1 aligns across 7 bases. V dropped 4 bases and J dropped 6; count of bases not matched to a gene: 9. The CDR3 length is 15 residues. Germline V gives CDR1 LGHDT, CDR2 YNNKEL (reference sequence). The CDR3 spells CASSPSWAGGQPQHF. CDR3 sequence (DNA): TGTGCCAGCAGCCCCTCTTGGGCAGGGGGTCAGCCCCAGCATTTT.

CDR3 in amino acids: CASSQTGGDYGYTF. The CDR3, as DNA: TGCGCCAGCAGCCAAACAGGGGGCGACTATGGCTACACCTTC. The chain couples TRBV5-1 to TRBJ1-2; 9 bases fit TRBD1. The junction had 4 bases not matched to a gene; V was cut back by 4 bases and J by 3 bases. The V gene's germline CDR1 is SGHRS and CDR2 YFSETQ. CDR3 length: 14 amino acids.

This CDR3 reads CASSEVPYNEQFF. Here the CDR3 DNA reads TGTGCCAGCAGTGAGGTCCCCTACAATGAGCAGTTCTTC. The chain recombines TRBV9 with TRBJ2-1; no clear D gene. CDR1 and CDR2 (germline): SGDLS, YYNGEE. The CDR3 runs 13 residues. The V end was cut by 5 bases, the J end by 2 bases, with 8 bases between.

This chain connects TRBV10-3 to TRBJ2-2, with 8 bases that match TRBD1. CDR3 length: 14 amino acids. The germline gives CDR1 ENHRY, CDR2 SYGVKD. V lost 8 bases, J lost 7 bases, and 9 bases stayed unmatched. CDR3 sequence: CAIAGLQGVGELFF. In nucleotides, the CDR3 is TGTGCCATCGCGGGGTTACAGGGGGTCGGGGAGCTGTTTTTT.

The V gene is TRBV7-3, the J gene TRBJ2-2; D perhaps matches TRBD2 (5 bases). Trimming removed 6 bases from V and 2 bases from J, with 13 bases in between. Germline lookup yields CDR1 SGHTA and CDR2 FQGTGA. The CDR3 contains 15 residues. The CDR3 sequence is CASRPTGSNTGELFF. Written as DNA, the CDR3 is TGTGCCAGCAGACCGACGGGGTCAAACACCGGGGAGCTGTTTTTT.

This rearrangement joins TRBV7-8 to TRBJ2-3; TRBD2 matches at 9 bases. CDR3 length: 20 residues. From germline, CDR1 is SGHVS and CDR2 FQNEAQ. Trimming took 5 bases from V and 0 from J; bases not matched to a gene: 18. DNA for the CDR3: TGTGCCAGCAGCCTAAGAACGGGACTAGCATCAAATCCTAGCACAGATACGCAGTATTTT. Amino acid sequence: CASSLRTGLASNPSTDTQYF.

This chain links TRBV14 with TRBJ1-2; no clear D. Trimming took 1 base from V and 5 from J, leaving 5 bases between them. From germline, CDR1 is SGHDN and CDR2 FVKESK. The CDR3 sequence is 12 residues long. The chain's CDR3 is CASSQGQYGYTF. DNA for the CDR3: TGTGCCAGCAGCCAAGGGCAGTATGGCTACACCTTC.

V is TRBV10-3 and J is TRBJ2-7; TRBD1 is a possible D gene (5 bases). The ends were cut back, 3 bases at V and 3 bases at J, with 18 bases in the middle. Germline-derived CDR1 and CDR2 are ENHRY and SYGVKD. The CDR3 loop spans 16 amino acids. CDR3 loop: CAISEGPTKGIYEQYF. CDR3 sequence (DNA): TGTGCCATCAGTGAAGGTCCCACCAAGGGGATCTACGAGCAGTACTTC.

The genes are TRBV27 and TRBJ1-2, with 10 bases fitting TRBD1. The length of the CDR3 is 13 residues. V lost 5 bases and J lost 6; bases outside the gene matches: 3. Germline V gene lookup returns CDR1 MNHEY and CDR2 SMNVEV (reference sequence). The CDR3 loop reads CASSTGTGDGYTF. CDR3 coding DNA: TGTGCCAGCAGTACCGGGACAGGGGATGGCTACACCTTC.

The V call is TRBV20-1, the J call TRBJ1-1, with 7 bases that match TRBD1. This CDR3 is 10 amino acids long. V lost 8 bases to trimming and J lost 4 bases; unmatched junction nucleotides: 1. Germline V CDR1 and CDR2: DFQATT, SNEGSKA (reference sequence). The CDR3 sequence is CSYRGTEAFF. CDR3 in DNA: TGCAGTTACAGGGGCACTGAAGCTTTCTTT.

The chain joins TRBV10-3 to TRBJ2-7, with TRBD2 matching over 11 bases. Trimming took 3 bases from V and 6 from J; bases not matched to a gene: 7. CDR3 length: 15 residues. CDR1 and CDR2 from the germline V gene are ENHRY and SYGVKD. CDR3 nucleotide sequence: TGTGCCATCAGTGACACTAGCGGGAGTCGGGTCGAGCAGTACTTC. Amino acid sequence: CAISDTSGSRVEQYF.

This rearrangement joins TRBV19 to TRBJ1-5; D is uncertain. The CDR3 is 15 residues long. Germline values: CDR1 LNHDA, CDR2 SQIVND (reference sequence). Trimming stripped 7 bases from V and 9 bases from J, with 22 bases between. The CDR3 nucleotides read TGTGCCAGTACTCTTGAGACATCATACGGTCGGCCCCAGCATTTT. It is translated as CASTLETSYGRPQHF.

The chain links TRBV29-1 to TRBJ2-2; TRBD2 is a possible D gene (5 bases). Trimming cost V 4 bases and J 4 bases, with 10 bases left between them. The germline V gene encodes CDR1 SQVTM and CDR2 ANQGSEA. The CDR3 contains 13 residues. The chain's CDR3 is CSVGETRTGELFF. CDR3 nucleotides: TGCAGCGTTGGGGAGACCCGCACCGGGGAGCTGTTTTTT.

The chain carries TRBV3-1 (or the pseudogene TRBV3-2) and TRBJ2-7, with 8 positions matching TRBD1. The CDR3 runs to 15 residues. Germline V CDR1 and CDR2: LGHDT, YNNKEL (reference sequence). The V gene end was trimmed by 1 base and the J gene end by 1 base; junction bases not matched to a gene: 3. The CDR3: CASSQGTGRSYEQYF. Written as DNA, the CDR3 is TGTGCCAGCAGCCAAGGGACAGGGAGATCCTACGAGCAGTACTTC.

The chain uses TRBV18 and TRBJ1-1; 9 bases align to TRBD1. From germline, CDR1 is KGHSH and CDR2 LQKENI. Unmatched junction bases numbered 12, after V lost 3 bases and J lost 4 bases. The CDR3 is made up of 17 amino acids. The DNA for the CDR3 is TGTGCCAGCTCACCCCTTATCGCGGGACAGGGATCCACTGAAGCTTTCTTT. This sequence encodes CASSPLIAGQGSTEAFF.

The chain has TRBV10-1 and TRBJ2-1; weak D call: TRBD2 (6 bases). The V gene's germline CDR1 is WNHNN and CDR2 SYGVQD (reference sequence). This CDR3 comprises 18 residues. Trimming took 7 bases from V and 5 from J, leaving 27 bases between them. The DNA for the CDR3 is TGCGCCAGCATTCACGACTGGGCGAATTGGAGGGGCGACAATGAGCAGTTCTTC. Protein product: CASIHDWANWRGDNEQFF.

The chain links TRBV2 to TRBJ1-5, with 9 bases lining up with TRBD1. This CDR3 is built from 16 residues. V dropped 3 bases and J dropped 6; count of bases not matched to a gene: 9. In germline, CDR1 is SNHLY, CDR2 FYNNEI. CDR3 in DNA: TGTGCCAGCAGTGACGATTTGGGACAGGGCGGTCAGCCCCAGCATTTT. Translating it yields CASSDDLGQGGQPQHF.

The V gene is TRBV11-2, the J gene TRBJ2-7; TRBD2 might be the D (5 bases). From germline, CDR1 is SGHAT and CDR2 FQNNGV. The CDR3 contains 15 residues. With 1 base removed from V and 3 bases from J, the gap between germline ends came to 13 bases. The CDR3 DNA is TGTGCCAGCAGCTTAGCGGGAAACTCCCGCTACGAGCAGTACTTC. Residues: CASSLAGNSRYEQYF.